A single sample gave rise to the 27 T cell receptor beta chains below, sequenced in a study of T cells in Graves' hyperthyroidism and ophthalmopathy. TCR beta CDR3 sequences were amplified from RNA transcripts. First-round RT-PCR targeting the TCR CDR3 was performed with the HTBI primer set. TCRdb analysed the multiplex PCR reads with MiXCR anew, one entry per CDR3 protein. Among approximately 98,000 distinct CDR3 sequences listed, approximately 40% were seen once. Material: peripheral blood or thyroid tissue (not recorded which). These receptors originate from a woman aged 25-40 years with Graves' hyperthyroidism.

This clonotype was seen at least ten times. The chain carries TRBV6-6 and TRBJ2-2, with TRBD2 identical over 8 bases. This CDR3 is built from 14 residues. Germline V gene lookup returns CDR1 MNHNY and CDR2 SVGAGI (reference sequence). V gave up 6 bases and J gave up 3 bases; unmatched junction bases: 3. The CDR3 region is CASRGLADTGELFF. Written as DNA, the CDR3 is TGTGCCAGCAGAGGACTAGCTGACACCGGGGAGCTGTTTTTT.

This rearrangement joins TRBV4-2 to TRBJ1-2, with TRBD1 matching 7 bases. The CDR3 length is 14 residues. Trimming took 3 bases from V and 6 from J; bases not matched to a gene: 7. CDR1 LGHNA and CDR2 YNFKEQ come from the germline V gene. CDR3 sequence: CASSQPGTADGYTF. CDR3 DNA: TGTGCCAGCAGCCAGCCAGGGACAGCTGATGGCTACACCTTC.

A word on this clonotype: The junction departs from germline at one end; a sequencing error may be responsible. CDR3 sequence (DNA): TGTGCCCGCAGCCGCATGGTTGCAGACACCGGGGAGCTGTTTTTT. Translation gives CARSRMVADTGELFF. The chain recombines TRBV7-8 with TRBJ2-2; D not certain. This CDR3 is built from 15 residues. The germline gives CDR1 SGHVS, CDR2 FQNEAQ. Drawing the rest from reference TRBV7-8 and TRBJ2-2, the complete variable domain is GAGVSQSPRYKVAKRGQDVALRCDPISGHVSLFWYQQALGQGPEFLTYFQNEAQLDKSGLPSDRFFAERPEGSVSTLKIQRTQQEDSAVYLCARSRMVADTGELFFGEGSRLTVL.

About this clonotype itself: One end of the junction fails to match germline, which may point to a read error. The CDR3 bases are TGCGCCAGCAGCTACAAGACAGGGCAGTTTGGCATTCAGTACTTC. Its translation is CASSYKTGQFGIQYF. The chain combines TRBV7-9 with TRBJ2-4, with 7 bases matching TRBD1. CDR1 is SEHNR and CDR2 is FQNEAQ in the germline V gene (reference sequence). There are 15 residues in the CDR3.

V and J are TRBV15 and TRBJ2-3; D might be TRBD2 (5 bases). In germline, CDR1 is LNHNV, CDR2 YYDKDF (reference sequence). This CDR3 has 16 amino acids. V was clipped by 8 bases and J by 4 bases, with 22 bases between them. The CDR3 loop reads CATSGADSSTADTQYF. CDR3 in DNA: TGTGCCACCTCGGGCGCGGACTCTAGCACTGCAGATACGCAGTATTTT.

This clonotype has a count of ten or more. V usage is TRBV29-1 and J usage is TRBJ1-2; D call uncertain. The germline gives CDR1 SQVTM, CDR2 ANQGSEA. The CDR3 sequence is 19 residues long. Trimming took 3 bases from V and 0 from J, leaving 26 bases between them. The CDR3 coding sequence is TGCAGCGTTGATATTGGGCAGGATCGGTGGGGAAAGGCTAACTATGGCTACACCTTC. Encoded protein: CSVDIGQDRWGKANYGYTF.

This clonotype was seen a single time. Being one base from a much bigger clone, this may be a read error. The chain couples TRBV27 to TRBJ2-7; 10 nucleotides agree with TRBD1. This CDR3 comprises 13 residues. Germline V gives CDR1 MNHEY, CDR2 SMNVEV (reference sequence). CDR3: CAGSGQGVREQYF. The CDR3 DNA sequence: TGTGCCGGCAGCGGACAGGGGGTCCGCGAGCAGTACTTC.

This clonotype was counted ten times or more. This sequence joins TRBV15 and TRBJ2-2, with D perhaps matching TRBD2 (6 bases). Trimming shortened V by 0 bases and J by 5 bases, and 13 bases separated the two germline ends. The CDR3 contains 16 residues. Germline V gives CDR1 LNHNV, CDR2 YYDKDF (reference sequence). In DNA form, the CDR3 reads TGTGCCACCAGCAGAGAGGGACTCCTTCGGACCGGGGAGCTGTTTTTT. It codes for CATSREGLLRTGELFF.

Of note for this clonotype: A read error may be the cause here, since a much bigger clone is one base away. J is TRBJ1-2 and V is TRBV7-2; 8 bases agree with TRBD1. The CDR3 consists of 15 residues. Germline CDR1 SGHTA, CDR2 FQGNSA. V was pared by 5 bases and J by 5 bases, with 10 bases of the junction left unmatched. The CDR3 sequence is CASSRGQGGGYGYTF. In DNA form, the CDR3 reads TGTGCCAGCAGCCGCGGACAGGGAGGAGGATATGGCTACACCTTC.

This clonotype was detected many times. The chain recombines TRBV27 with TRBJ1-2, with 9 bases fitting TRBD1. This CDR3 region has 13 residues. After removal of 8 bases from V and 4 bases from J, the junction contained 5 bases not matched to a gene. Germline-derived CDR1 and CDR2 are MNHEY and SMNVEV (reference sequence). CDR3 amino acids: CASGKTGGYGYTF. In nucleotides, the CDR3 is TGTGCCAGCGGCAAGACAGGGGGCTATGGCTACACCTTC.

Concerning this clonotype itself: The junction shows a germline mismatch at one end, possibly a read error. This chain links TRBV5-1 with TRBJ1-1; 9 bases fit TRBD1. The CDR3 has 14 amino acids. Per germline, CDR1 SGHRS and CDR2 YFSETQ. CDR3 sequence: CTSSPGQGSTEAFF. The CDR3 nucleotides read TGCACCAGCAGCCCCGGACAGGGGAGCACTGAAGCTTTCTTT. The complete variable domain, with remaining parts taken from reference TRBV5-1 and TRBJ1-1, reads KAGVTQTPRYLIKTRGQQVTLSCSPISGHRSVSWYQQTPGQGLQFLFEYFSETQRNKGNFPGRFSGRQFSNSRSEMNVSTLELGDSALYLCTSSPGQGSTEAFFGQGTRLTVV.

On this clonotype itself: Since no conserved phenylalanine or tryptophan closes the CDR3, a read error is the likely cause. This chain links TRBV11-2 with TRBJ1-1; D perhaps matches TRBD1 (5 bases). Deletions cut 1 base from V and 6 bases from J, with 9 bases between. CDR3 size: 13 residues. The germline V gene has CDR1 SGHAT and CDR2 FQNNGV. The CDR3 is CASSLGQMSEAFL. The DNA for the CDR3 is TGTGCCAGCAGCTTAGGACAGATGTCTGAAGCTTTCCTT.

This clonotype was found a few times. The chain is built from TRBV27 and TRBJ1-1, with unresolved D. Germline lookup yields CDR1 MNHEY and CDR2 SMNVEV (reference sequence). The CDR3 extends over 13 amino acids. V was pared by 3 bases and J by 7 bases, with 12 bases between. The CDR3 spells CASSFTGMGEAFF. DNA of the CDR3: TGTGCCAGCAGTTTTACTGGGATGGGTGAAGCTTTCTTT.

The rearrangement links TRBV10-3 to TRBJ1-1; D unclear. The germline CDR1 and CDR2 sequences are ENHRY and SYGVKD. The CDR3 has 13 amino acids. Trimming left V 6 bases short and J 6 bases short, with 14 bases between. The DNA for the CDR3 is TGTGCCATCAGGCCTAGCGGGCCCCCTGAAGCTTTCTTT. Translated: CAIRPSGPPEAFF.

This clonotype was observed many times. The J gene is TRBJ1-4, the V gene TRBV5-1; tentative D call: TRBD1 (6 bases). V shed 2 bases and J shed 6 bases, with 11 bases lying between them. The germline V gene encodes CDR1 SGHRS and CDR2 YFSETQ. The CDR3 is 14 residues long. CDR3 amino acids: CASSFGGVDEKLFF. DNA of the CDR3: TGCGCCAGCAGCTTCGGGGGCGTCGATGAAAAACTGTTTTTT.

The V call is TRBV14, the J call TRBJ2-3; TRBD2 might be the D (5 bases). The V gene's germline CDR1 is SGHDN and CDR2 FVKESK. This CDR3 is 15 amino acids long. Trimming removed 1 base at V and 2 bases at J, with 10 bases between. As DNA, the CDR3 is TGTGCCAGCAGCCAAGCGGGAAAACACACAGATACGCAGTATTTT. It is translated as CASSQAGKHTDTQYF.

This clonotype was seen repeatedly, ten times or more. The CDR3 bases are TGCGCCAGCAGCTACTATGACGAGCAGTACTTC. It encodes CASSYYDEQYF. The chain has TRBV5-1 and TRBJ2-7; D gene unclear. This CDR3 spans 11 amino acids. Per germline, CDR1 SGHRS and CDR2 YFSETQ. V lost 3 bases, J lost 5 bases, and 6 bases lay in between.

A note on this clonotype: Because it lacks the conserved phenylalanine or tryptophan at the end, this CDR3 is likely a read error. The chain recombines TRBV12-3 or TRBV12-4 with TRBJ1-5; no reliable D call. The CDR3 consists of 16 residues. Deletions cut 0 bases from V and 4 bases from J, with 13 bases between. The CDR3 reads CASSLAHHIENQPQHL. The CDR3, as DNA: TGTGCCAGCAGTTTAGCCCATCACATAGAGAATCAGCCCCAGCATCTT.

This rearrangement joins TRBV12-3 or TRBV12-4 to TRBJ2-5, with 8 bases fitting TRBD1. This CDR3 contains 16 residues. The ends lost 4 bases at V and 3 bases at J; junction bases unmatched: 10. For the CDR3, the DNA is TGTGCCAGCAGTTGGCCGGGACAGGTTGAAGAAGAGACCCAGTACTTC. Translating gives CASSWPGQVEEETQYF.

Turning to this clonotype: Being one base from a much bigger clone, this may be a read error. The conserved phenylalanine or tryptophan normally closing the CDR3 is absent here, so this likely arose from a read error. The rearrangement uses TRBV24-1 and TRBJ2-3; TRBD2 matches at 16 bases. Germline V gene lookup returns CDR1 KGHDR and CDR2 SFDVKD. The trim removed 4 bases at V and 1 base at J, leaving 10 bases unmatched. This CDR3 is built from 20 residues. CDR3 DNA: TGTGCCACCAGTGACTCCGGGACTAGCGGGAGGGGGGTCCGCACAGATACGCAGTATTCT. Encoded protein: CATSDSGTSGRGVRTDTQYS.

This clonotype was detected many times. The rearrangement links TRBV6-1 to TRBJ1-5; TRBD1 aligns across 7 bases. Germline assignment: CDR1 MNHNS and CDR2 SASEGT. CDR3 length: 15 residues. J lost 8 bases, V lost 10 bases, and 17 bases had no gene match. The CDR3 is CATHYDREFIEPQHF. The CDR3, as DNA: TGTGCCACGCACTACGACAGGGAGTTTATAGAGCCCCAGCATTTT.

This clonotype was found many times. V usage is TRBV6-6 and J usage is TRBJ2-7; D uncertain. V was clipped by 6 bases and J by 5 bases, with 11 bases between them. CDR1 and CDR2 from the germline V gene are MNHNY and SVGAGI (reference sequence). CDR3 length equals 12 residues. CDR3 DNA sequence: TGTGCCAGCAGAGATGAACTTAACGAGCAGTACTTC. As protein: CASRDELNEQYF.

This clonotype appeared many times. V is TRBV5-6 and J is TRBJ1-1; no definite D call. Germline loops: CDR1 SGHDT, CDR2 YYEEEE. The CDR3 is 16 residues long. Trimming cost V 1 base and J 7 bases, with 20 bases left between them. The CDR3 region has the DNA TGTGCCAGCAGCTTGTTATTTTGGGAGCCGGGAGATGAAGCTTTCTTT. Amino acids: CASSLLFWEPGDEAFF. Together with reference TRBV5-6 and TRBJ1-1, the CDR3 gives the full variable domain: DAGVTQSPTHLIKTRGQQVTLRCSPKSGHDTVSWYQQALGQGPQFIFQYYEEEERQRGNFPDRFSGHQFPNYSSELNVNALLLGDSALYLCASSLLFWEPGDEAFFGQGTRLTVV.

The J gene is TRBJ2-5, the V gene TRBV20-1; the match to TRBD2 covers 11 bases. Per germline, CDR1 DFQATT and CDR2 SNEGSKA (reference sequence). The trim removed 5 bases at V and 9 bases at J, leaving 8 bases unmatched. The CDR3 has 13 amino acids. The CDR3: CSASGLAASAQYF. CDR3 bases: TGCAGTGCTTCGGGACTAGCGGCGTCGGCCCAGTACTTC.

This clonotype has more than one count but fewer than ten. This chain uses TRBV30 with TRBJ2-2; the match to TRBD2 covers 7 bases. The CDR3 length is 15 residues. Germline V gives CDR1 GTSNPN, CDR2 SVGIG (reference sequence). Trimming cost V 2 bases and J 0 bases; bases outside gene matches: 3. Here the CDR3 DNA reads TGTGCCTGGAGTCGCGGGAGATCGAACACCGGGGAGCTGTTTTTT. This codes for CAWSRGRSNTGELFF.

Notes on this clonotype: The junction departs from germline at one end; a sequencing error may be responsible. V gene TRBV11-2 combines with J gene TRBJ2-2; D call uncertain. This CDR3 has 11 residues. Germline values: CDR1 SGHAT, CDR2 FQNNGV. The CDR3: CAGRRTGELFF. The CDR3 DNA reads as TGTGCCGGCAGAAGGACCGGGGAGCTGTTTTTT. Complete variable domain (other parts from reference TRBV11-2 and TRBJ2-2): EAGVAQSPRYKIIEKRQSVAFWCNPISGHATLYWYQQILGQGPKLLIQFQNNGVVDDSQLPKDRFSAERLKGVDSTLKIQPAKLEDSAVYLCAGRRTGELFFGEGSRLTVL.

The V and J genes are TRBV5-4 and TRBJ1-6; weak D call: TRBD1 (5 bases). This CDR3 region has 16 residues. Trimming removed 3 bases at V and 10 bases at J, with 20 bases between. In germline, CDR1 is SGHNT, CDR2 YYREEE (reference sequence). Here the CDR3 reads CASSSGGGGPWSPLHF. The CDR3, as DNA: TGTGCCAGCAGCTCGGGGGGTGGAGGTCCGTGGTCACCCCTCCACTTT. Complete variable domain (other parts from reference TRBV5-4 and TRBJ1-6): ETGVTQSPTHLIKTRGQQVTLRCSSQSGHNTVSWYQQALGQGPQFIFQYYREEENGRGNFPPRFSGLQFPNYSSELNVNALELDDSALYLCASSSGGGGPWSPLHFGNGTRLTVT.